This is a list of T cell receptor beta chains from one sample in a study of breast tumors, draining lymph nodes, adjacent tissues. TCRdb recomputed calls from the multiplex PCR reads with MiXCR, one row per CDR3 protein. The profile shows over 250,000 distinct CDR3 sequences, 30% of them singletons. Material: axillary lymph node tissue. Every receptor here comes from a female donor with breast cancer. Some clones in this sample may be carry-over from other donors' samples. CDR3s include the opening cysteine and the closing phenylalanine or tryptophan. A D gene is named only where the DNA matches it firmly.

d_call j_call v_call cdr3_aa
TRBD1 TRBJ1-1 TRBV10-2 CASSESNRGSTEAFF
TRBD1 TRBJ1-2 TRBV6-1 CASRPGTGGYTF
- TRBJ1-5 TRBV2 CASNGGGTSNQPQHF
- TRBJ2-5 TRBV9 CASSAAGTQYF
TRBD1 TRBJ1-4 TRBV12-3/TRBV12-4 CASSPIWTGGNEKLFF
TRBD1 TRBJ2-7 TRBV9 CASSASGTATYEQYF
- TRBJ2-1 TRBV5-1 CASSHGPEQFF
- TRBJ2-1 TRBV5-1 CASSLDNEQFF
- TRBJ1-2 TRBV29-1 CSVGQSNYGYTF
TRBD2 TRBJ2-7 TRBV20-1 CSAPVPLTSAGEQYF
- TRBJ2-7 TRBV7-2 CASRSDQYEQYF
TRBD2 TRBJ2-3 TRBV7-2 CASSITSGSADTQYF
- TRBJ1-1 TRBV7-2 CASSFQGGRGTEAFF
- TRBJ2-1 TRBV24-1 CATSDSRTNYNEQFF
- TRBJ2-2 TRBV5-1 CASSLGDTLGGELFF
TRBD2 TRBJ2-7 TRBV6-4 CASRPGLAGISSYEQYF
- TRBJ1-1 TRBV25-1 CASVGRGWAFF
- TRBJ2-7 TRBV30 CAWTGDWGEQYF
TRBD2 TRBJ2-1 TRBV19 CASQLLAGHHNEQFF
- TRBJ2-2 TRBV14 CASSQDLGVGELFF
- TRBJ2-2 TRBV9 CASSVASGELFF
- TRBJ1-6 TRBV7-6 CASSLGGDSPLHF
TRBD2 TRBJ2-5 TRBV29-1 CSVEWREGPETQYF
- TRBJ1-1 TRBV7-8 CASSPQMNTEAFF
TRBD2 TRBJ2-2 TRBV25-1 CASSELAGGTGELSF
- TRBJ2-7 TRBV6-1 CASSEAGLEQYF
- TRBJ2-3 TRBV11-2 CASSFRSTDTQYF
TRBD2 TRBJ2-7 TRBV6-5 CASRRTSGTYEQYF
TRBD1 TRBJ1-3 TRBV25-1 CASSEQGADSGNTICF
- TRBJ1-1 TRBV20-1 CSARDGQDHTEAFF
- TRBJ2-7 TRBV29-1 CSVEQGPYEQYF
TRBD2 TRBJ2-1 TRBV6-2/TRBV6-3 CASSYSLAGQGNEQFF
TRBD2 TRBJ2-7 TRBV6-6 CASSCPDGLAGSGQYF
- TRBJ2-7 TRBV2 CASSVYEQYF
- TRBJ2-7 TRBV5-1 CASSVGHRVYEQYF
- TRBJ1-2 TRBV13 CASSQDPRGDWLYGHTF
- TRBJ1-5 TRBV24-1 CATSEGGAGNQPQHF
TRBD1 TRBJ1-2 TRBV20-1 CSAYPPGDSRGYTF
TRBD2 TRBJ2-1 TRBV6-2/TRBV6-3 CASSYGLLAGGGDEQFF
- TRBJ2-7 TRBV30 CAWSGQALQSYEQYF
- TRBJ1-1 TRBV30 CAWSGSTEALF
- TRBJ2-7 TRBV30 CAWGGGEMDEQYF
TRBD1 TRBJ2-5 TRBV7-2 CASSFPPRTGWETQYF
- TRBJ2-7 TRBV4-2 CASSPMPGSNSYEQYF
- TRBJ1-5 TRBV7-9 CASSLGQVPGKPQHF
TRBD2 TRBJ2-3 TRBV18 CASSPFAGVKDTQYF
- TRBJ2-2 TRBV7-8 CASSFGGGYDTGELFF
- TRBJ1-5 TRBV5-5 CASSPGGQSNNQPQHF
- TRBJ2-3 TRBV6-5 CASSHSTGRGDTQYF
- TRBJ2-5 TRBV12-3/TRBV12-4 CASSLGGAQETQYF